The 9 T cell receptor beta chains below were found in one sample sequenced in a study of T-cell memory formation after mild COVID-19. TCRdb itself ran the 5' RACE reads through MiXCR, one entry per CDR3 protein. Of about 340,000 distinct CDR3 sequences in the sample, about 15% were seen once. The sequenced sample was PBMCs or a T cell subset sorted from them (not recorded which). These receptors were obtained from a man aged 18 to 30 who had mild COVID-19 (a few samples of this study predate the infection). Cell type and time point are not known.

This clonotype was seen more than once but under ten times. The V call is TRBV27, the J call TRBJ1-6, with unresolved D. V lost 8 bases and J 10 bases, leaving 6 bases between the germline ends. CDR3 length equals 10 residues. In germline, CDR1 is MNHEY, CDR2 SMNVEV (reference sequence). CDR3 residues: CASGSSPLHF. CDR3 nucleotides: TGTGCCAGCGGTTCATCACCCCTCCACTTT.

This chain links TRBV12-3 or TRBV12-4 with TRBJ2-2; D possibly corresponds to TRBD2 (6 bases). V was pared by 3 bases and J by 2 bases, with 10 bases between. CDR3 length: 15 residues. CDR3: CASSFRRGNTGELFF. Here the CDR3 DNA reads TGTGCCAGCAGTTTTAGGCGGGGCAACACCGGGGAGCTGTTTTTT.

This clonotype was seen only a few times. The CDR3 nucleotides are TGCAGCGTTGGTGAAGGACAGGGGCACGATACGCAGTATTTT. Amino acids: CSVGEGQGHDTQYF. The chain links TRBV29-1 to TRBJ2-3; 9 nucleotides align to TRBD1. The CDR3 spans 14 residues. J lost 6 bases, V lost 4 bases, and 8 bases had no gene match. Germline-derived CDR1 and CDR2 are SQVTM and ANQGSEA.

This clonotype was detected ten times or more. This rearrangement joins TRBV5-1 to TRBJ2-7; no clear D gene. Trimming left V 0 bases short and J 2 bases short, with 3 bases between. The CDR3 runs 12 residues. The germline V gene encodes CDR1 SGHRS and CDR2 YFSETQ. The chain's CDR3 is CASSLGAYEQYF. The CDR3, as DNA: TGCGCCAGCAGCTTGGGAGCCTACGAGCAGTACTTC.

This clonotype was seen more than once but under ten times. The chain has TRBV25-1 and TRBJ1-1; D ambiguous. This CDR3 spans 12 amino acids. V was shortened by 2 bases and J by 8 bases, with 9 bases between the two germline ends. CDR1 is MGHDK, CDR2 SYGVNS, per germline. The CDR3, as DNA: TGTGCCAGCAGTGAAAGAAGTCGGGAAGCTTTCTTT. Protein: CASSERSREAFF.

The chain recombines TRBV11-2 with TRBJ1-2, with a weak D call TRBD1 (6 bases). Germline CDR1 is SGHAT and CDR2 is FQNNGV. The CDR3 is made up of 13 amino acids. V gave up 5 bases and J gave up 8 bases, with 15 bases separating them. The CDR3 nucleotides read TGTGCCAGCAGCATCACACAGGGTGGCGGCTACACCTTC. Translating gives CASSITQGGGYTF.

CDR3 in DNA: TGTGCCATCAGTTGGGGAGAAGATACGCAGTATTTT. It specifies CAISWGEDTQYF. V usage is TRBV10-3 and J usage is TRBJ2-3, with D possibly TRBD2 on 5 matching bases. The CDR3 has 12 residues. V was shortened by 5 bases and J by 5 bases, with 8 bases between the two germline ends. CDR1 is ENHRY and CDR2 is SYGVKD in the germline V gene.

This chain uses TRBV7-6 with TRBJ1-4; D gene uncertain. This CDR3 is 12 amino acids long. The V end lost 5 bases, the J end lost 7 bases, and 8 bases lay between the germline ends. The germline V gene has CDR1 SGHVS and CDR2 FNYEAQ. For the CDR3, the DNA is TGTGCCAGCAGCCCCGAGGGTGAAAAACTGTTTTTT. Encoded protein: CASSPEGEKLFF.

This clonotype was counted a few times. This chain connects TRBV20-1 to TRBJ2-2; no clear D gene. Germline V gene sequence: CDR1 DFQATT, CDR2 SNEGSKA (reference sequence). There are 14 residues in the CDR3. Trimming left V 0 bases short and J 1 base short, with 6 bases between. The DNA for the CDR3 is TGCAGTGCTAGAGAGGCGGAGAACACCGGGGAGCTGTTTTTT. Translating it yields CSAREAENTGELFF.